The present TCR beta chain was sequenced within a study of CD8 T cells in Susac syndrome. CDR3 length: 13 residues. Per the germline V gene, CDR1 is MNHEY and CDR2 is SMNVEV (reference sequence). V lost 4 bases, J lost 6 bases, and 5 bases stayed unmatched. Reverse transcription of about 0.45 to 1 ug RNA was carried out with random hexamers. The method of amplification for TCR beta CDR3 was immunoSEQ multiplex PCR, covering 54 Vbeta and 13 Jbeta. TCRdb itself ran the immunoSEQ multiplex PCR reads through MiXCR, one entry per CDR3 protein. Of around 170,000 distinct CDR3 sequences listed, about 95% were seen once; the top ten hold 0.15% to 0.2%.

The source of this sequence is a human donor with multiple sclerosis. Sample: CD8+ T cells from PBMCs. The chain carries TRBV27 and TRBJ2-7, with 8 bases lining up with TRBD1. The CDR3 DNA sequence: TGTGCCAGCAGTTCCCCGACAGGGGCCGAGCAGTACTTC. Residues: CASSSPTGAEQYF.